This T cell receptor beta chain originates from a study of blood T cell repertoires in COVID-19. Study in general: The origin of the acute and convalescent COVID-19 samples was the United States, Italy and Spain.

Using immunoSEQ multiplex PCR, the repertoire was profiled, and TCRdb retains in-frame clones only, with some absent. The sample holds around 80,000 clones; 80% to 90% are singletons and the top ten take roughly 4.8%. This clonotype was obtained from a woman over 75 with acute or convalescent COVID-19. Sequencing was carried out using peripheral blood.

For the CDR3, the DNA is TGTGCCAGTAGGCGGGCAGCCAATAATTCACCCCTCCACTTT. Its translation: CASRRAANNSPLHF. The chain has TRBV3-1 (or the pseudogene TRBV3-2) and TRBJ1-6, with D unclear. This CDR3 contains 14 residues. The germline V gene has CDR1 LGHDT and CDR2 YNNKEL (reference sequence). Trimming took 9 bases from V and 5 from J, leaving 14 bases between them.